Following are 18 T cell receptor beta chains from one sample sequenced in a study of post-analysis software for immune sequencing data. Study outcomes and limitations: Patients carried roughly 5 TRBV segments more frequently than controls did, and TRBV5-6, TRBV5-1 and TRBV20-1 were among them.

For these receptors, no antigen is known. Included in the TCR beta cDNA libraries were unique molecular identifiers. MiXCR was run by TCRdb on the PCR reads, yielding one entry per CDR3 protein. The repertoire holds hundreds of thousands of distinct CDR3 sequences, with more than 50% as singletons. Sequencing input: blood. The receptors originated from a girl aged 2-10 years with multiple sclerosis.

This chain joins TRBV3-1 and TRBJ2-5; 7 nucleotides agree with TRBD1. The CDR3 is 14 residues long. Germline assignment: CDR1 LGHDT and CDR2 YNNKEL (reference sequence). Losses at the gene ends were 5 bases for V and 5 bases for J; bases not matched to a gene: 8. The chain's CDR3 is CASSLDRSGETQYF. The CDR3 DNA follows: TGTGCCAGCAGCTTGGACAGGTCGGGGGAGACCCAGTACTTC.

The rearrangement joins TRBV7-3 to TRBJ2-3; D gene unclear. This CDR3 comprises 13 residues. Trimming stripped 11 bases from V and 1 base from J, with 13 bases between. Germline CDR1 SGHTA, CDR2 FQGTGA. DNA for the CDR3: TGTGCCCCCCGGCATGGACGCACAGATACGCAGTATTTT. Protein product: CAPRHGRTDTQYF.

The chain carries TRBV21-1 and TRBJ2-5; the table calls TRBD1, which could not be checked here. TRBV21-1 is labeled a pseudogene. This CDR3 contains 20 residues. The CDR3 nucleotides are TGTGCCAGCAGCAAAAAAAAGGGCCCCCTGGCAGCTGGGGTACAAGAGACCCAGTACTTC. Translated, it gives CASSKKKGPLAAGVQETQYF.

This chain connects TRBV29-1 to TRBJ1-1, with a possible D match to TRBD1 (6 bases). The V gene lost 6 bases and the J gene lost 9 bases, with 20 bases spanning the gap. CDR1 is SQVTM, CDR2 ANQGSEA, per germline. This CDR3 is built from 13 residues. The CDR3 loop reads CSVADLQGYQAFF. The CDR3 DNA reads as TGCAGCGTAGCTGACCTTCAGGGGTACCAAGCTTTCTTT.

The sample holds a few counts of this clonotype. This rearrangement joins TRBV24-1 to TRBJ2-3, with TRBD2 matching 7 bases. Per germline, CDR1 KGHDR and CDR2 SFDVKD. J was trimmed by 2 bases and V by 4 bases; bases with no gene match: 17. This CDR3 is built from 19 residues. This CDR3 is CATSDYPLTSAQPTDTQYF. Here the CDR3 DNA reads TGTGCCACCAGTGACTACCCGCTAACTAGCGCCCAACCCACAGATACGCAGTATTTT.

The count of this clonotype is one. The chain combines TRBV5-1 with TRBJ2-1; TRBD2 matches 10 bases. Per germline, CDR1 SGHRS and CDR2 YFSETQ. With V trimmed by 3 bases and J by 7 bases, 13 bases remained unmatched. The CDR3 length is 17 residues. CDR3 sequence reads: CASSSLTSGTAGNEQFF. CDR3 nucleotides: TGCGCCAGCAGCTCGCTTACTAGCGGGACCGCGGGGAATGAGCAGTTCTTC.

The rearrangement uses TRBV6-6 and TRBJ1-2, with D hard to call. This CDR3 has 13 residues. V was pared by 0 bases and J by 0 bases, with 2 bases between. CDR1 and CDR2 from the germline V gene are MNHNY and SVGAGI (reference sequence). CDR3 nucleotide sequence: TGTGCCAGCAGTTACTCTTCTAACTATGGCTACACCTTC. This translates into CASSYSSNYGYTF.

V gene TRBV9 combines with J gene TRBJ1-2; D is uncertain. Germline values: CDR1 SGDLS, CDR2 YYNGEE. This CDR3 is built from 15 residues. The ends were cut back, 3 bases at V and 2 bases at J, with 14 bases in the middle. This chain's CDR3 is CASSARRRRNYGYTF. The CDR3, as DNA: TGTGCCAGCAGCGCGAGGAGAAGGAGGAACTATGGCTACACCTTC. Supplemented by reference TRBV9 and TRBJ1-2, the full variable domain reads DSGVTQTPKHLITATGQRVTLRCSPRSGDLSVYWYQQSLDQGLQFLIQYYNGEERAKGNILERFSAQQFPDLHSELNLSSLELGDSALYFCASSARRRRNYGYTFGSGTRLTVV.

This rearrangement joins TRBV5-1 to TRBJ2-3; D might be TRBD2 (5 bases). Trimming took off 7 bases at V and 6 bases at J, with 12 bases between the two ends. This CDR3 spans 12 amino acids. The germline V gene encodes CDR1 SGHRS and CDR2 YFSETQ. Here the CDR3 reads CASGIEGDTQYF. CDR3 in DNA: TGCGCCAGCGGGATTGAGGGCGATACGCAGTATTTT.

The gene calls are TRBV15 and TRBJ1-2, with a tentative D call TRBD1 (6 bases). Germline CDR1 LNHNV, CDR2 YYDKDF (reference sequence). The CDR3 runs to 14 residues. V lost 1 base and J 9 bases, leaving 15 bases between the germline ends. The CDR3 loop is CATSRGTQGSRYTF. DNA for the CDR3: TGTGCCACCAGCAGAGGAACCCAGGGGTCGCGCTACACCTTC. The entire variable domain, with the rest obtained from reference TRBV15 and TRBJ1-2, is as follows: DAMVIQNPRYQVTQFGKPVTLSCSQTLNHNVMYWYQQKSSQAPKLLFHYYDKDFNNEADTPDNFQSRRPNTSFCFLDIRSPGLGDTAMYLCATSRGTQGSRYTFGSGTRLTVV.

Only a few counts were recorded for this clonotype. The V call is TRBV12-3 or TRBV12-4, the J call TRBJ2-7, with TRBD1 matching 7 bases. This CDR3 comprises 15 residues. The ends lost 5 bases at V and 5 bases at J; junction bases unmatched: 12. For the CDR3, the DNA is TGTGCCAGCAGTCCATCGACAGGGTCACTTAACGAGCAGTACTTC. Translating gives CASSPSTGSLNEQYF.

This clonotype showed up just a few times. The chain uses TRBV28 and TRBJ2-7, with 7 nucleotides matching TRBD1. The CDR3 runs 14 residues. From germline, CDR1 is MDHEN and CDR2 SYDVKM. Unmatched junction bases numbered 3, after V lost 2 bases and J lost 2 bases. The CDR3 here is CASSLRTGAYEQYF. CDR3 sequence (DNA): TGTGCCAGCAGTTTACGGACAGGAGCCTACGAGCAGTACTTC. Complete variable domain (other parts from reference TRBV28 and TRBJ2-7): DVKVTQSSRYLVKRTGEKVFLECVQDMDHENMFWYRQDPGLGLRLIYFSYDVKMKEKGDIPEGYSVSREKKERFSLILESASTNQTSMYLCASSLRTGAYEQYFGPGTRLTVT.

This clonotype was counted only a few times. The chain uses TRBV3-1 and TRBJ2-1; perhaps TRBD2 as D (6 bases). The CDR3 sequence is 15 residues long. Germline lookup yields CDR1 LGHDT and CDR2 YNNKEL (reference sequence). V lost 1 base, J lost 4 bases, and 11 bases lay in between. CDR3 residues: CASSQGRGLYNEQFF. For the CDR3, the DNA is TGTGCCAGCAGCCAAGGGCGGGGCCTATACAATGAGCAGTTCTTC.

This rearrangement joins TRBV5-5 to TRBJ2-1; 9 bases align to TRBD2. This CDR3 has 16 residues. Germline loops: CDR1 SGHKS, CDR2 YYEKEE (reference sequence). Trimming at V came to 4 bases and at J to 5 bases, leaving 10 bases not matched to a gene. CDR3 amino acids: CASSPIAGVRDNEQFF. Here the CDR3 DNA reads TGTGCCAGCAGCCCGATAGCGGGAGTGAGGGACAATGAGCAGTTCTTC.

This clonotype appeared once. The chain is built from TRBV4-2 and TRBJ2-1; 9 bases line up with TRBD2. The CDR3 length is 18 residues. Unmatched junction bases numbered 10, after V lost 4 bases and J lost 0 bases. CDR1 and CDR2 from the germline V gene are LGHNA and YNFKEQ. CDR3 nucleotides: TGTGCCAGCAGCCCAAGGGCTAGCGGGATTTCCTCCTACAATGAGCAGTTCTTC. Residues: CASSPRASGISSYNEQFF.

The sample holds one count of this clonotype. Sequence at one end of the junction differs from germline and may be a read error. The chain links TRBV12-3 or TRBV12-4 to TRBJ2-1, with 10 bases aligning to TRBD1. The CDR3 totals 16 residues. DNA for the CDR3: TGTGCCGGCAGTTTAGGGGGACAGGGGCTGGGCAATGAGCAGTTCTTC. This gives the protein CAGSLGGQGLGNEQFF.

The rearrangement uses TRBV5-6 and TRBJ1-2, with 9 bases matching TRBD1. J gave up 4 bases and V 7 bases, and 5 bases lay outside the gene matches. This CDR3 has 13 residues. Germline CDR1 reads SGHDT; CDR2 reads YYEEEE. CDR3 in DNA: TGTGCCAGCCTCCGACAGGGGGGCTATGGCTACACCTTC. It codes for CASLRQGGYGYTF.

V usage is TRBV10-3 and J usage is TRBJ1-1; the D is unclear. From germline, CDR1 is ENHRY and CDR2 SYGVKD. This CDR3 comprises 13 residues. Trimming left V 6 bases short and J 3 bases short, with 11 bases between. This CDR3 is CAIREEEYTEAFF. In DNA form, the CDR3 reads TGTGCCATCAGAGAGGAGGAGTACACTGAAGCTTTCTTT.